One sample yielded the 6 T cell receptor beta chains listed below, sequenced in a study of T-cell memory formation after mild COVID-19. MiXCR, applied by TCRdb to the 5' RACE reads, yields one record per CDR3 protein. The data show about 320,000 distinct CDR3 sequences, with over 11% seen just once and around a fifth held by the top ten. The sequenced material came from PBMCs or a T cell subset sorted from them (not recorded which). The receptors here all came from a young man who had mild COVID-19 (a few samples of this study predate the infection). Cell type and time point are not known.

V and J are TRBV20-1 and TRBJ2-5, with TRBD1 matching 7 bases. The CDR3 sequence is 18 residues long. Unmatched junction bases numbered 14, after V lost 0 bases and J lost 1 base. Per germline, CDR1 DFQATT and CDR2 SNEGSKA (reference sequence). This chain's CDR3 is CSARDPAFGTDLQETQYF. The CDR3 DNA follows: TGCAGTGCTAGAGACCCCGCCTTCGGGACAGATCTCCAAGAGACCCAGTACTTC.

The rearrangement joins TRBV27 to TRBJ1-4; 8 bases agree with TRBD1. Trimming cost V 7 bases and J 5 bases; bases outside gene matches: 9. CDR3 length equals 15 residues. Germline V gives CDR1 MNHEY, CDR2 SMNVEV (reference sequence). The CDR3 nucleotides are TGTGCCAGCACCCCCGGGACAGGCCTCAATGAAAAACTGTTTTTT. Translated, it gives CASTPGTGLNEKLFF.

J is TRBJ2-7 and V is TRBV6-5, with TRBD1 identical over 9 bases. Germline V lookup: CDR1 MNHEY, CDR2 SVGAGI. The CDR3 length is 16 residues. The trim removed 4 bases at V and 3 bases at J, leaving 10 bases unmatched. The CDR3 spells CASSFKYRGRYYEQYF. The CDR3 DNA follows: TGTGCCAGCAGTTTCAAATACAGGGGGCGATACTACGAGCAGTACTTC.

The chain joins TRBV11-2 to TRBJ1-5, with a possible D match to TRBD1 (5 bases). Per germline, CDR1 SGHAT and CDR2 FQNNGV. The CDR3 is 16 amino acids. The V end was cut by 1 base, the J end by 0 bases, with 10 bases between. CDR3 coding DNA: TGTGCCAGCAGCTTAGGCCGGGGCAATAGCAATCAGCCCCAGCATTTT. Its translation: CASSLGRGNSNQPQHF.

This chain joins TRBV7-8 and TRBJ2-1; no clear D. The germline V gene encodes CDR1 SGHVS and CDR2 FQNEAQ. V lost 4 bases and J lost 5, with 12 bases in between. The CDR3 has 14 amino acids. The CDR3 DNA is TGTGCCAGCAGCTCGCCGTTACAAGACAATGAGCAGTTCTTC. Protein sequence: CASSSPLQDNEQFF.

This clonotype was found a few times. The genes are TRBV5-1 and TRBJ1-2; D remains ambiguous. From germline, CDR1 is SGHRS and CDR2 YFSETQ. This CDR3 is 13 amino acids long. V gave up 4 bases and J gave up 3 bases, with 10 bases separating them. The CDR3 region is CASSHDGDYGYTF. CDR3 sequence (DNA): TGCGCCAGCAGCCACGACGGAGACTATGGCTACACCTTC.